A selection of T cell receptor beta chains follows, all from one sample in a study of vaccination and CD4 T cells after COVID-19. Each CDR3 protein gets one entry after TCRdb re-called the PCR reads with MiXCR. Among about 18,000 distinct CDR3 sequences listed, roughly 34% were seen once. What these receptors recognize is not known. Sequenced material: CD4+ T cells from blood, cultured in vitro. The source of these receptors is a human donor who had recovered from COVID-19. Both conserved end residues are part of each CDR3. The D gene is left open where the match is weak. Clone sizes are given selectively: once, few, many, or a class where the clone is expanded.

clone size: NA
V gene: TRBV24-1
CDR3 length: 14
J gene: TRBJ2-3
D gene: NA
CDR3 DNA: TGTGCCACCAGTGATCGGACGAGGGCAGATACGCAGTATTTT
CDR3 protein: CATSDRTRADTQYF

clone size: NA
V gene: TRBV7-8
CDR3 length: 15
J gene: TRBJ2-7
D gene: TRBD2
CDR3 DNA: TGTGCCAGCAGCTTCCCAGCGGGAGCCGCCTACGAGCAGTACTTC
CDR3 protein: CASSFPAGAAYEQYF

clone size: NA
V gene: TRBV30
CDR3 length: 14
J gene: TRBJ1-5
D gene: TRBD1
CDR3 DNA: TGTGCCTGGAGTGGGACAGGGGGCAATCAGCCCCAGCATTTT
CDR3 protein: CAWSGTGGNQPQHF

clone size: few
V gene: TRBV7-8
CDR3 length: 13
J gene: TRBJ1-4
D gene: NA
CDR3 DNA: TGTGCCAGCAGCTTAGTTGACCCTGGAAAACTGTTTTTT
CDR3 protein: CASSLVDPGKLFF

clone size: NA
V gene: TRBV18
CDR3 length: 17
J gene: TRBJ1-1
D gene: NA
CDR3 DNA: TGTGCCAGCTCACCACGGTCTCGTAAGGGGACGAACACTGAAGCTTTCTTT
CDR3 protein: CASSPRSRKGTNTEAFF

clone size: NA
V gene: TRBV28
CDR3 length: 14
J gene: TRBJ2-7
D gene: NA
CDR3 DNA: TGTGCCAGCAGTTTCCCACAGTTAATTTACGAGCAGTACTTC
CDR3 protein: CASSFPQLIYEQYF

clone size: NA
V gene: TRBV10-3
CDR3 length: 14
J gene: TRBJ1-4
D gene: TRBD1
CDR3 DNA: TGTGCCATCAGTGACGGGACAGGCTCTGAAAAACTGTTTTTT
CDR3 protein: CAISDGTGSEKLFF

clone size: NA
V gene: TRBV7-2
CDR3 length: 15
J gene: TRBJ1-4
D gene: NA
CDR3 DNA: TGTGCCAGCAGCCGGTACAGGGCCACGTTTGAAAAACTGTTTTTT
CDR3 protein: CASSRYRATFEKLFF

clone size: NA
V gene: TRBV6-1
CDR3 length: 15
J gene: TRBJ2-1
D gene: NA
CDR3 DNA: NA
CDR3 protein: CASNVGPGSYNEQFF

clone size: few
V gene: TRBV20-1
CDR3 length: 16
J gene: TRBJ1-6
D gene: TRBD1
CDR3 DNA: TGCAGTGCTAGAGACTCCGGGACAGGAGATAATTCACCCCTCCACTTT
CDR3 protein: CSARDSGTGDNSPLHF

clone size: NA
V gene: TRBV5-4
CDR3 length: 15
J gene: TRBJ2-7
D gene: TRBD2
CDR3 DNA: TGTGCCAGCAGCTTGAGCGGGAGAGGGGCCTACGAGCAGTACTTC
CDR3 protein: CASSLSGRGAYEQYF

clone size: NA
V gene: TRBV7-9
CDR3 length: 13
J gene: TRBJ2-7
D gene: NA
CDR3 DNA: TGTGCCAGTCAGGGGACCGACTCCTACGAGCAGTACTTC
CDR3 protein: CASQGTDSYEQYF

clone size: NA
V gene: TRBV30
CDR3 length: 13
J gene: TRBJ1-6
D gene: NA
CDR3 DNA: TGTGCCTGGAGTCGGGGGCTGGATTCACCCCTCCACTTT
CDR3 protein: CAWSRGLDSPLHF

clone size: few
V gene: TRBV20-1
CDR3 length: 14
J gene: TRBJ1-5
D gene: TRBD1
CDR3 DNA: TGCAGTGCTAGATCCGGGACAGGGAGACAGCCCCAGCATTTT
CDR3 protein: CSARSGTGRQPQHF

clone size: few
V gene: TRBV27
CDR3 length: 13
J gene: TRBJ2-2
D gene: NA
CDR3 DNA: TGTGCCAGCAGCCCGAGAGGGACCGGGGAGCTGTTTTTT
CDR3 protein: CASSPRGTGELFF

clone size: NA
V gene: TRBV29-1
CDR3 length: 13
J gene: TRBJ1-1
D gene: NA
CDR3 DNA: TGCAGCGTTACAACAGGGTTGAACACTGAAGCTTTCTTT
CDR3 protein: CSVTTGLNTEAFF

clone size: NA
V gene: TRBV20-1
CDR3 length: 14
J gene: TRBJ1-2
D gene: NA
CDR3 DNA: TGCAGTGCTAGAGTCCGTCAGGGAGCTTATGGCTACACCTTC
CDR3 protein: CSARVRQGAYGYTF

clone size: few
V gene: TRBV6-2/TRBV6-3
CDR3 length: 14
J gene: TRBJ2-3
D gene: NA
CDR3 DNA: TGTGCCAGCAGTTATCTGCTGCTCACAGATACGCAGTATTTT
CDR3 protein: CASSYLLLTDTQYF

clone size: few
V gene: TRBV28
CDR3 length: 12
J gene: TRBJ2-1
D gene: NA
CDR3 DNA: TGTGCCAGCCGGGCCCCGAACAATGAGCAGTTCTTC
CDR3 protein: CASRAPNNEQFF

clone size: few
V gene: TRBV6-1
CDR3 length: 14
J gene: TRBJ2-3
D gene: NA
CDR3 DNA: TGTGCCAGCACCGAGACTAGTCATATAGATACGCAGTATTTT
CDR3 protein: CASTETSHIDTQYF

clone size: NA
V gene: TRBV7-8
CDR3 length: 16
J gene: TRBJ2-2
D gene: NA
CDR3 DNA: TGTGCCAGCAGCCTACAGGGTATTGGTGCGACCGGGGAGCTGTTTTTT
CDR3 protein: CASSLQGIGATGELFF

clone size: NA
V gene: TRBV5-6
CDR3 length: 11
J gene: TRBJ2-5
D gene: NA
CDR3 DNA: TGTGCCAGCAGCTTGTTAGAGACCCAGTACTTC
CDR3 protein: CASSLLETQYF

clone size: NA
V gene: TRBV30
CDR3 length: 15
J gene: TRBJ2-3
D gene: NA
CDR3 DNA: TGTGCCTGGAGTCCGGACTGGAAAATTACAGATACGCAGTATTTT
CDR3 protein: CAWSPDWKITDTQYF

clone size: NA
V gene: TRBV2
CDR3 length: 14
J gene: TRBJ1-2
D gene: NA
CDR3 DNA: TGTGCCAGCAGGAGCCAAAAACACTTATATGGCTACACCTTC
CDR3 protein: CASRSQKHLYGYTF

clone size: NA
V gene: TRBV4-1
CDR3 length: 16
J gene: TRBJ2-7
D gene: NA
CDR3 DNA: TGCGCCAGCAGCCAAGGGAGGGGGCTAGCGGGTTACGAGCAGTACTTC
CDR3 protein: CASSQGRGLAGYEQYF

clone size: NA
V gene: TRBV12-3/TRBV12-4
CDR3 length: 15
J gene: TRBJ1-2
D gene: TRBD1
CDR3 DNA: TGTGCCAGCAGTACATGGGACAGGGGGATTGTTGGCTACACCTTC
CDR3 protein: CASSTWDRGIVGYTF

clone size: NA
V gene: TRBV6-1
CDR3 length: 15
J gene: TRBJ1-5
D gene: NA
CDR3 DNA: TGTGCCAGCAGAGCCCGACAGGCTAGCAATCAGCCCCAGCATTTT
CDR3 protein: CASRARQASNQPQHF

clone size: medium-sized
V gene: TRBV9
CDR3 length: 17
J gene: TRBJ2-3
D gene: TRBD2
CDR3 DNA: TGTGCCAGCAGCGCCAGACTAGCGGGAGGGCGGTCCGATACGCAGTATTTT
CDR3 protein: CASSARLAGGRSDTQYF

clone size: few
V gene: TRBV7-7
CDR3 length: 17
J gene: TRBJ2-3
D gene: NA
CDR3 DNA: TGTGCTAGCAGCCCCCGGGCGGGACATGGCGGAGGGGGCCCGCAGTATTTT
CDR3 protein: CASSPRAGHGGGGPQYF

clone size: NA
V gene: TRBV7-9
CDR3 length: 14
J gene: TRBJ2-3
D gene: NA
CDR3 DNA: TGTGCCAGCAGCCCCAGCGGGAGCACAGATACGCAGTATTTT
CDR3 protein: CASSPSGSTDTQYF

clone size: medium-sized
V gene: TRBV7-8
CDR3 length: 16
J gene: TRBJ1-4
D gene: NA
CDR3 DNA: TGTGCCAGCAGCTTAGGGGGGCGGCCTCTTTTGGAAAAACTGTTTTTT
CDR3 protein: CASSLGGRPLLEKLFF